This T cell receptor beta chain comes out of a study of beta chain features in type 1 diabetes. The study, taken as a whole, reports: There were fewer insertions and more deletions at the VDJ junctions of type 1 diabetes patients.

The study reverse transcribed the entire isolated RNA, so it sequenced expressed TCRB transcripts. Naive, central memory and regulatory T cell samples averaged around 3.3 million reads. Produced via immunoSEQ multiplex PCR; TCRdb's table is partial and in-frame only. The data hold roughly 230,000 clones, with 7.5% to 10% observed a single time. This clone was recorded a few times. Antigen specificity is unknown. Losses at the gene ends were 5 bases for V and 5 bases for J; bases not matched to a gene: 8. The CDR3 is 15 amino acids. CDR1 and CDR2 from the germline V gene are SNHLY and FYNNEI. Material for sequencing was naive CD4+ T cells from blood. This TCR derives from a woman between 18 and 29 years old in good health. The V call is TRBV2, the J call TRBJ2-5; 10 bases map to TRBD2. In DNA form, the CDR3 reads TGTGCCAGCAGTTCTTCTAGCGGGAGACGGGAGACCCAGTACTTC. Amino acid sequence: CASSSSSGRRETQYF.